These 13 T cell receptor beta chains originate from one sample sequenced in a study of T cells in Graves' hyperthyroidism and ophthalmopathy. Amplified TCR beta CDR3 regions came from RNA transcripts. First-round RT-PCR of the TCR CDR3 relied on the HTBI primer set. Using its own MiXCR run on the multiplex PCR reads, TCRdb lists one record per CDR3 protein. The repertoire holds around 620,000 distinct CDR3 sequences, with roughly 50% as singletons. The sample consisted of peripheral blood or thyroid tissue (not recorded which). These receptors were taken from an adult woman with Graves' disease, either hyperthyroidism or ophthalmopathy (not recorded which).

The V call is TRBV7-2, the J call TRBJ2-5; the D gene is possibly TRBD2 (6 bases). This CDR3 has 16 amino acids. Trimming removed 4 bases from V and 0 bases from J, with 15 bases in between. Germline V gene sequence: CDR1 SGHTA, CDR2 FQGNSA. The CDR3 DNA is TGTGCCAGCAGCTCCTCCGGGACTCTATACCAAGAGACCCAGTACTTC. Translating it yields CASSSSGTLYQETQYF.

As regards this clonotype: One end of the junction fails to match germline, which may point to a read error. The V and J genes are TRBV7-6 and TRBJ2-5; weak D call: TRBD1 (7 bases). Germline loops: CDR1 SGHVS, CDR2 FNYEAQ. This CDR3 is built from 16 residues. CDR3 bases: TGTACCAGCAGCTTAGGGGGGACAGCAACTCAAGAGACCCAGTACTTC. This translates into CTSSLGGTATQETQYF. The full variable domain, with the rest looked up from reference TRBV7-6 and TRBJ2-5, is GAGVSQSPRYKVTKRGQDVALRCDPISGHVSLYWYRQALGQGPEFLTYFNYEAQQDKSGLPNDRFSAERPEGSISTLTIQRTEQRDSAMYRCTSSLGGTATQETQYFGPGTRLLVL.

The chain employs TRBV10-3 and TRBJ1-2, with a possible D match to TRBD1 (5 bases). The germline gives CDR1 ENHRY, CDR2 SYGVKD. Trimming pared 10 bases from V and 2 bases from J, leaving 14 bases between. The CDR3 covers 13 residues. In DNA form, the CDR3 reads TGTGCCAGCGGGACGGTCGGGAACTATGGCTACACCTTC. It is translated as CASGTVGNYGYTF.

The chain employs TRBV11-2 and TRBJ1-4; D not certain. CDR1 SGHAT and CDR2 FQNNGV come from the germline V gene. This CDR3 spans 14 amino acids. V lost 4 bases and J lost 5, with 11 bases in between. CDR3 sequence: CASSWAAGNEKLFF. The DNA for the CDR3 is TGTGCCAGCAGCTGGGCGGCCGGAAATGAAAAACTGTTTTTT.

This chain connects TRBV4-1 to TRBJ2-7, with 14 bases that match TRBD2. CDR1 and CDR2 (germline): MGHRA, YSYEKL. The J segment lost 2 bases and the V segment lost 4 bases, leaving 7 bases of the junction unmatched. CDR3 length: 17 amino acids. Here the CDR3 DNA reads TGCGCCAGCAGCCGGATTGGGACTAGCGGGGGCACCTACGAGCAGTACTTC. Protein: CASSRIGTSGGTYEQYF.

This clonotype was detected ten times or more. The chain uses TRBV2 and TRBJ2-5, with a tentative D call TRBD1 (8 bases). The CDR3 spans 14 residues. The V gene's germline CDR1 is SNHLY and CDR2 FYNNEI. V lost 4 bases to trimming and J lost 4 bases, with 13 bases between them. The CDR3 DNA sequence: TGTGCCAGCAGTGGCACAGGGGGGGGAGAGACCCAGTACTTC. It codes for CASSGTGGGETQYF.

This rearrangement joins TRBV27 to TRBJ2-5, with 7 bases aligning to TRBD2. With V trimmed by 6 bases and J by 7 bases, 8 bases remained unmatched. From germline, CDR1 is MNHEY and CDR2 SMNVEV (reference sequence). The CDR3 covers 13 residues. CDR3 residues: CASSRREPGTQYF. In DNA, the CDR3 is TGTGCCAGCAGCCGGCGGGAGCCAGGGACCCAGTACTTC.

The sample holds many counts of this clonotype. V is TRBV10-3 and J is TRBJ1-2; D possibly corresponds to TRBD1 (6 bases). V was cut by 0 bases and J by 6 bases, with 11 bases left in between. The V gene's germline CDR1 is ENHRY and CDR2 SYGVKD. The CDR3 has 14 residues. DNA for the CDR3: TGTGCCATCAGTGAGTCGTCGGGGACACATGGCTACACCTTC. Translated: CAISESSGTHGYTF.

Turning to this clonotype: This may come from a read error, since a much larger clone is one base off. The chain uses TRBV6-4 and TRBJ1-1, with unresolved D. This CDR3 is 13 amino acids long. Germline CDR1 is MRHNA and CDR2 is SNTAGT. V was cut by 5 bases and J by 11 bases, with 18 bases left in between. The CDR3 reads CASSIGPRIGAFF. The CDR3 DNA follows: TGTGCCAGCAGTATAGGACCGCGAATTGGGGCTTTCTTT.

The chain combines TRBV5-1 with TRBJ2-5, with D perhaps TRBD1 or TRBD2 (5 bases each). The germline V gene encodes CDR1 SGHRS and CDR2 YFSETQ. The CDR3 runs to 16 residues. Trimming pared 3 bases from V and 7 bases from J, leaving 22 bases between. The CDR3 region is CASSSTGTATRATQYF. The CDR3 DNA reads as TGCGCCAGCAGCTCGACCGGGACGGCGACTCGGGCGACCCAGTACTTC.

This clonotype was seen many times. The V gene is TRBV11-2, the J gene TRBJ2-7; TRBD2 matches at 13 bases. The junction had 6 bases not matched to a gene; V was cut back by 7 bases and J by 3 bases. The germline CDR1 and CDR2 sequences are SGHAT and FQNNGV. CDR3 length equals 15 residues. In nucleotides, the CDR3 is TGTGCCAGCAAGGGGGGGACTAGCGGGATCTACGAGCAGTACTTC. Its translation: CASKGGTSGIYEQYF.

The chain couples TRBV7-3 to TRBJ1-1, with 9 positions matching TRBD1. Per germline, CDR1 SGHTA and CDR2 FQGTGA. There are 17 residues in the CDR3. The J segment lost 1 base and the V segment lost 5 bases, leaving 11 bases of the junction unmatched. The CDR3 here is CASSRRTGAWENTEAFF. The CDR3 DNA is TGTGCCAGCAGCCGTAGGACAGGGGCATGGGAGAACACTGAAGCTTTCTTT.

This clonotype was detected ten times or more. V usage is TRBV5-1 and J usage is TRBJ1-1; D not resolved. The CDR3 runs 14 residues. The germline V and J ends were trimmed by 5 bases and 4 bases, with 15 bases remaining between them. Germline V gives CDR1 SGHRS, CDR2 YFSETQ. The CDR3 region has the DNA TGCGCCAGCAGGTCGTCAGCGAGTTTCACTGAAGCTTTCTTT. Amino acids: CASRSSASFTEAFF.